These 6 T cell receptor beta chains were all obtained from the same sample, sequenced in a study of technical replicates of blood from several donors. Profiled with immunoSEQ multiplex PCR; TCRdb holds only in-frame clones, not every one. The sample holds around 81,000 clones; almost 96% are singletons and the top ten take 0.36%. Sample: T cells isolated from PBMCs. The source is a human donor in good health.

The chain recombines TRBV5-4 with TRBJ2-3; 9 bases line up with TRBD2. In germline, CDR1 is SGHNT, CDR2 YYREEE (reference sequence). The CDR3 is 17 amino acids. Unmatched junction bases numbered 12, after V lost 4 bases and J lost 3 bases. DNA of the CDR3: TGTGCCAGCAGCATACCGACTAGCGGTGAATGGACAGATACGCAGTATTTT. Translation gives CASSIPTSGEWTDTQYF.

The chain uses TRBV5-4 and TRBJ2-2; 11 nucleotides align to TRBD1. CDR3 length: 16 residues. Germline loops: CDR1 SGHNT, CDR2 YYREEE (reference sequence). With V trimmed by 4 bases and J by 3 bases, 5 bases remained unmatched. CDR3 residues: CASSKRGQGDTGELFF. The CDR3 DNA is TGTGCCAGCAGCAAGAGGGGACAGGGGGACACCGGGGAGCTGTTTTTT.

The rearrangement uses TRBV6-1 and TRBJ1-4; D unclear. This CDR3 comprises 13 residues. Germline V gene lookup returns CDR1 MNHNS and CDR2 SASEGT. Between the trimmed V and J ends, which lost 3 bases and 7 bases, there was a span of 9 bases. The CDR3 nucleotides are TGTGCCAGCAGTGAGAACCGGGTTGAAAAACTGTTTTTT. It encodes CASSENRVEKLFF.

The chain is built from TRBV5-1 and TRBJ2-7; TRBD1 might be the D (6 bases). Germline V gives CDR1 SGHRS, CDR2 YFSETQ. The CDR3 length is 14 residues. Trimming took off 7 bases at V and 1 base at J, with 15 bases between the two ends. The DNA for the CDR3 is TGCGCCAGCCCGCCCGGGACACCTTCCTACGAGCAGTACTTC. This translates into CASPPGTPSYEQYF.

The chain recombines TRBV4-2 with TRBJ1-3; tentative D call: TRBD1 (5 bases). Germline V CDR1 and CDR2: LGHNA, YNFKEQ. This CDR3 spans 16 amino acids. The ends were cut back, 1 base at V and 4 bases at J, with 14 bases in the middle. DNA of the CDR3: TGTGCCAGCAGCCAAGGGGGCGGGATTGGAGGAAACACCATATATTTT. The encoded protein is CASSQGGGIGGNTIYF.

The V and J genes are TRBV7-9 and TRBJ2-1; maybe TRBD1 (6 bases). V was trimmed by 6 bases and J by 6 bases, leaving 15 bases between them. Germline CDR1 reads SEHNR; CDR2 reads FQNEAQ (reference sequence). CDR3 size: 14 residues. CDR3 in amino acids: CASRPGTPPNEQFF. As DNA, the CDR3 is TGTGCCAGCAGACCCGGGACACCCCCCAATGAGCAGTTCTTC.